This TCR beta chain appears in the sequencing data of a study of T cell repertoires in cytomegalovirus infection. About the research overall: Public TCR beta signatures marked donors with CMV infection and the matching HLA.

This clonotype was seen repeatedly, ten times or more. What it binds is not known. The germline V gene has CDR1 SGHVS and CDR2 FNYEAQ. The CDR3 is made up of 15 amino acids. The V end lost 5 bases, the J end lost 3 bases, and 17 bases lay between the germline ends. MiXCR, run by TCRdb on the reads, gives a single entry per CDR3 protein. This repertoire shows 600,000 to 800,000 distinct CDR3 sequences, 20% to 25% found once; its top ten account for less than 10%. Study outcomes and limitations: Clonotype analysis showed dominance of the ex vivo response by HLA-C-restricted CMV-specific TCR beta clonotypes. Cumulative frequency (of public TCR beta family members) identified carriers of CMV plus the relevant HLA.

Material for sequencing was CD8+ T cells from PBMCs. The gene calls are TRBV7-6 and TRBJ2-7; a weak D match, TRBD2 (5 bases). The sequence came from a human donor in good health (CMV status not recorded). Some clones in this sample may be carry-over from other donors' samples. The CDR3 nucleotides read TGTGCCAGCAGCGCGCCAGTTGAAGCGGACTACGAGCAGTACTTC. This translates into CASSAPVEADYEQYF.